The 30 T cell receptor beta chains below were found in one sample sequenced in a study of blood T cells in healthy people across ages. Primers used in a second PCR of about 7 to 12 cycles were a sample-barcoded 5' primer and a J-beta primer mix. In TCRdb, the 5' RACE reads were re-called with MiXCR into one record per CDR3 protein. Of approximately 850,000 distinct CDR3 sequences listed, more than 40% are singletons. Sequencing was done on a sample of blood. The receptor source for this set is a man in his 60s in good health.

This clonotype was seen a handful of times. This rearrangement joins TRBV7-9 to TRBJ2-3; the match to TRBD2 covers 12 bases. The germline V gene encodes CDR1 SEHNR and CDR2 FQNEAQ (reference sequence). The CDR3 consists of 18 residues. With 5 bases clipped from V and 0 bases from J, the junction kept 9 bases outside the gene matches. The CDR3 nucleotides read TGTGCCAGCAGCAAACGACTAGCGGGGGCCCCAAGCACAGATACGCAGTATTTT. The encoded protein is CASSKRLAGAPSTDTQYF.

The J gene is TRBJ2-5, the V gene TRBV20-1; possibly TRBD1 or TRBD2 for D (7 bases each). CDR3 length: 15 amino acids. Germline-derived CDR1 and CDR2 are DFQATT and SNEGSKA (reference sequence). V lost 4 bases, J lost 0 bases, and 15 bases lay in between. CDR3 nucleotide sequence: TGCAGTGCTAAGGGGGCTAGCGGTAACCAAGAGACCCAGTACTTC. The encoded protein is CSAKGASGNQETQYF.

The V and J genes are TRBV20-1 and TRBJ2-5; 7 bases match TRBD1. The J call is in doubt because the DNA end fits TRBJ2-7 better. The CDR3 runs 14 residues. Germline V lookup: CDR1 DFQATT, CDR2 SNEGSKA (reference sequence). CDR3 in amino acids: CRMLGTASSYEQYF. CDR3 DNA sequence: TGCAGAATGTTAGGGACAGCGAGCTCCTACGAGCAGTACTTC.

This clonotype was counted only a few times. The CDR3, as DNA: TGCAGTGCTAGGAGGGGCGCGAGGAACACTGAAGCTTTCTTT. Its translation is CSARRGARNTEAFF. The genes are TRBV20-1 and TRBJ1-1; weak D call: TRBD1 (5 bases). V was cut by 3 bases and J by 1 base, with 12 bases left in between. The CDR3 is 14 amino acids. Germline assignment: CDR1 DFQATT and CDR2 SNEGSKA (reference sequence).

Note on this clonotype: This may come from a read error, since a much larger clone is one base off. The V call is TRBV9, the J call TRBJ1-2; D may be TRBD1 (6 bases). CDR3 size: 13 residues. CDR1 is SGDLS and CDR2 is YYNGEE in the germline V gene. V gave up 0 bases and J gave up 4 bases, with 7 bases separating them. The CDR3 sequence is CASSVGGAYGYTF. Written as DNA, the CDR3 is TGTGCCAGCAGCGTAGGGGGGGCCTATGGCTACACCTTC. The full variable domain, its missing parts supplied by reference TRBV9 and TRBJ1-2, is DSGVTQTPKHLITATGQRVTLRCSPRSGDLSVYWYQQSLDQGLQFLIQYYNGEERAKGNILERFSAQQFPDLHSELNLSSLELGDSALYFCASSVGGAYGYTFGSGTRLTVV.

V is TRBV6-2 or TRBV6-3 and J is TRBJ2-6; D might be TRBD1 (6 bases). This CDR3 has 14 residues. In germline, CDR1 is MNHEY, CDR2 SVGEGT. The V and J ends lost 5 bases and 8 bases respectively, with 13 bases between them. The CDR3, as DNA: TGTGCCAGCAGTCATCCCCAGGGGCCCAACGTCCTGACTTTC. This translates into CASSHPQGPNVLTF.

The chain combines TRBV3-1 with TRBJ2-1, with D unresolved. Germline-derived CDR1 and CDR2 are LGHDT and YNNKEL (reference sequence). The CDR3 totals 15 residues. Trimming cost V 6 bases and J 5 bases, with 17 bases left between them. CDR3 sequence reads: CASSPYFARDNEQFF. The CDR3 nucleotides are TGTGCCAGCAGTCCCTACTTTGCTCGCGACAATGAGCAGTTCTTC.

This clonotype has just a few counts. The chain carries TRBV2 and TRBJ2-4, with TRBD2 matching over 8 bases. The V and J ends lost 4 bases and 0 bases, in that order; junction bases with no gene match: 8. There are 17 residues in the CDR3. Germline V gene sequence: CDR1 SNHLY, CDR2 FYNNEI. CDR3 sequence: CASSARSSGLAKNIQYF. The CDR3 bases are TGTGCCAGCAGTGCAAGGTCTAGCGGGTTAGCCAAAAACATTCAGTACTTC.

V gene TRBV20-1 combines with J gene TRBJ2-1; 8 nucleotides line up with TRBD2. The CDR3 is 15 residues long. Germline trimming cut 0 bases from V and 7 bases from J; bases unmatched to any gene: 8. Germline values: CDR1 DFQATT, CDR2 SNEGSKA (reference sequence). CDR3 sequence (DNA): TGCAGTGCTAGAGATTCCGGGGGGGCTAGGAATGAGCAGTTCTTC. Translation gives CSARDSGGARNEQFF.

Comment on this clonotype: An end of the junction differs from the germline gene, which may be a read error. This chain connects TRBV10-3 to TRBJ1-2; D ambiguous. Per germline, CDR1 ENHRY and CDR2 SYGVKD. This CDR3 is built from 15 residues. CDR3 sequence reads: CAISVRTENSYVYTF. The DNA of the CDR3 is TGTGCCATCAGTGTACGCACAGAGAATAGCTATGTCTACACCTTC.

The chain couples TRBV20-1 to TRBJ2-5; TRBD1 agrees at 10 bases. V dropped 3 bases and J dropped 4; count of bases not matched to a gene: 8. CDR3 length: 15 amino acids. Germline values: CDR1 DFQATT, CDR2 SNEGSKA (reference sequence). CDR3 amino acids: CSASPGTGVRETQYF. The CDR3, as DNA: TGCAGTGCTAGTCCCGGGACAGGGGTTAGAGAGACCCAGTACTTC.

The J gene is TRBJ2-5, the V gene TRBV18; D is unclear. The V gene lost 3 bases and the J gene lost 5 bases, with 13 bases spanning the gap. CDR1 is KGHSH, CDR2 LQKENI, per germline. The CDR3 is 14 amino acids. The DNA of the CDR3 is TGTGCCAGCTCACCGGTCGGCGTTCGGGAGACCCAGTACTTC. This translates into CASSPVGVRETQYF.

A few counts support this clonotype. The chain is built from TRBV20-1 and TRBJ1-2, with 7 bases identical to TRBD1. V shed 1 base and J 4 bases; nucleotides not matched to a gene: 15. The CDR3 has 17 residues. Germline V gene data show CDR1 as DFQATT and CDR2 as SNEGSKA (reference sequence). The CDR3 protein is CSARVPDRERPFYGYTF. For the CDR3, the DNA is TGCAGTGCTAGAGTTCCCGACAGGGAAAGGCCCTTCTATGGCTACACCTTC.

There are a few counts of this clonotype. J is TRBJ2-5 and V is TRBV12-3 or TRBV12-4; D is unclear. The CDR3 runs 12 residues. Trimming pared 5 bases from V and 5 bases from J, leaving 9 bases between. Here the CDR3 DNA reads TGTGCCAGCAGTCCCCGGGCCGAGACCCAGTACTTC. This sequence encodes CASSPRAETQYF.

V and J are TRBV12-3 or TRBV12-4 and TRBJ2-1; D is possibly TRBD1 (6 bases). Trimming left V 10 bases short and J 4 bases short, with 20 bases between. The CDR3 contains 15 residues. The CDR3 DNA reads TGTGCCAACAGCCCGGACAGAAACCCATACAATGAGCAGTTCTTC. As protein: CANSPDRNPYNEQFF.

The rearrangement uses TRBV7-9 and TRBJ2-4; tentative D call: TRBD2 (5 bases). TRBJ2-5 matches the DNA end more closely, so the J call is doubtful. The CDR3 sequence is 14 residues long. Per germline, CDR1 SEHNR and CDR2 FQNEAQ (reference sequence). In nucleotides, the CDR3 is TGTGCCAGCAGCGTAGGAGTAGCGCAAGAGACCCAGTACTTC. This codes for CASSVGVAQETQYF.

This clonotype was found a few times. The V and J genes are TRBV7-2 and TRBJ2-1; D possibly corresponds to TRBD2 (7 bases). This CDR3 spans 17 amino acids. Per germline, CDR1 SGHTA and CDR2 FQGNSA. V lost 5 bases to trimming and J lost 0 bases, with 17 bases between them. CDR3 bases: TGTGCCAGCAGCCCCAGAGGGGGGGCTAGCTCCTACAATGAGCAGTTCTTC. Protein sequence: CASSPRGGASSYNEQFF.

This chain links TRBV7-9 with TRBJ2-3; either TRBD1 or TRBD2 may supply D (5 bases each). The CDR3 is 16 amino acids. Trimming removed 2 bases from V and 2 bases from J, with 14 bases in between. Germline V CDR1 and CDR2: SEHNR, FQNEAQ (reference sequence). The CDR3 region is CASSLRLEGPTDTQYF. The CDR3 DNA follows: TGTGCCAGCAGCTTAAGGCTCGAGGGACCCACAGATACGCAGTATTTT.

This clonotype showed up just once. The V gene is TRBV28, the J gene TRBJ2-3; tentative D call: TRBD1 (6 bases). Germline CDR1 and CDR2: MDHEN and SYDVKM. The V and J ends lost 7 bases and 7 bases respectively, with 18 bases between them. The CDR3 totals 14 residues. The CDR3 spells CASNQDRLMNTQYF. The CDR3 DNA is TGTGCCAGCAACCAAGACAGGTTAATGAATACGCAGTATTTT.

The rearrangement joins TRBV6-5 to TRBJ2-1, with D possibly TRBD2 on 6 matching bases. This CDR3 has 13 amino acids. In germline, CDR1 is MNHEY, CDR2 SVGAGI. The V gene lost 2 bases and the J gene lost 5 bases, with 7 bases spanning the gap. Here the CDR3 DNA reads TGTGCCAGCAGTTACCGGGGGAACAATGAGCAGTTCTTC. As protein: CASSYRGNNEQFF.

The CDR3 DNA is TGTGCCAGCAGTTTAGCCGCCTCAGGGGGCTACACCTTC. It encodes CASSLAASGGYTF. The chain is built from TRBV12-3 or TRBV12-4 and TRBJ1-2; the D gene is possibly TRBD1 (5 bases). The length of the CDR3 is 13 residues. The ends were cut back, 0 bases at V and 8 bases at J, with 10 bases in the middle.

This chain links TRBV6-2 or TRBV6-3 with TRBJ2-7; perhaps TRBD1 as D (6 bases). V was trimmed by 5 bases and J by 3 bases, leaving 11 bases between them. CDR1 and CDR2 from the germline V gene are MNHEY and SVGEGT. The CDR3 covers 13 residues. The CDR3 loop reads CASSDRTDYEQYF. DNA of the CDR3: TGTGCCAGCAGTGATCGGACAGACTACGAGCAGTACTTC.

This clonotype was observed a few times. The V gene is TRBV20-1, the J gene TRBJ2-3; D perhaps matches TRBD2 (5 bases). Trimming took off 6 bases at V and 4 bases at J, with 8 bases between the two ends. Per the germline V gene, CDR1 is DFQATT and CDR2 is SNEGSKA (reference sequence). The CDR3 spans 11 residues. CDR3 region: CSARTSDTQYF. In nucleotides, the CDR3 is TGCAGTGCCCGGACTTCAGATACGCAGTATTTT.

This sequence joins TRBV29-1 and TRBJ2-4; 9 nucleotides agree with TRBD1. After removal of 5 bases from V and 0 bases from J, the junction contained 11 bases not matched to a gene. Germline-derived CDR1 and CDR2 are SQVTM and ANQGSEA. The CDR3 has 17 residues. CDR3 in DNA: TGCAGCGTTCGAACGGGACAGGGTTTCTTAGCCAAAAACATTCAGTACTTC. Translation gives CSVRTGQGFLAKNIQYF.

CDR3 DNA: TGTGCCAGCAGCCAAAAGAATGAGCAGTTCTTC. Translated, it gives CASSQKNEQFF. The J gene is TRBJ2-1, the V gene TRBV3-1; D not resolved. This CDR3 comprises 11 residues. V was shortened by 2 bases and J by 7 bases, with 3 bases between the two germline ends. Germline CDR1 is LGHDT and CDR2 is YNNKEL (reference sequence).

This clonotype has a handful of counts. This chain uses TRBV11-2 with TRBJ1-6; no clear D. This CDR3 has 14 residues. Germline V gene lookup returns CDR1 SGHAT and CDR2 FQNNGV. With 2 bases removed from V and 4 bases from J, the gap between germline ends came to 6 bases. The CDR3 is CASSLPGYNSPLHF. The CDR3 DNA reads TGTGCCAGCAGCTTACCGGGATATAATTCACCCCTCCACTTT.

The V call is TRBV12-3 or TRBV12-4, the J call TRBJ1-6, with no clear D. This CDR3 has 15 residues. V lost 7 bases and J lost 10, with 20 bases in between. CDR3 protein: CASTRLGFGWSPLHF. For the CDR3, the DNA is TGTGCCAGCACCCGACTAGGGTTTGGTTGGTCACCCCTCCACTTT.

This clonotype has a handful of counts. This rearrangement joins TRBV25-1 to TRBJ2-7; perhaps D is TRBD1 or TRBD2 (5 bases each). The CDR3 spans 13 residues. Germline V gene data show CDR1 as MGHDK and CDR2 as SYGVNS. The V end lost 1 base, the J end lost 5 bases, and 9 bases lay between the germline ends. CDR3 loop: CASSEFGGHEQYF. The CDR3 DNA reads TGTGCCAGCAGTGAATTTGGGGGACACGAGCAGTACTTC.

The V gene is TRBV6-2 or TRBV6-3, the J gene TRBJ2-5; TRBD1 matches at 7 bases. The V and J ends lost 2 bases and 2 bases, in that order; junction bases with no gene match: 5. The CDR3 consists of 15 residues. Germline assignment: CDR1 MNHEY and CDR2 SVGEGT. CDR3 sequence (DNA): TGTGCCAGCAGTTACGTCGGGACAGCACAAGAGACCCAGTACTTC. Translated, it gives CASSYVGTAQETQYF.

CDR3 DNA sequence: TGTGCCAGCGCTCCGGCGGAACTGAGCACTGAAGCTTTCTTT. It yields the protein CASAPAELSTEAFF. V is TRBV2 and J is TRBJ1-1; no clear D gene. Germline CDR1 is SNHLY and CDR2 is FYNNEI. This CDR3 contains 14 residues. V gave up 8 bases and J gave up 4 bases, with 17 bases separating them.